This is a list of T cell receptor beta chains from one sample in a study of prognosis after radiotherapy for stage I lung cancer. TCRdb reanalysed the multiplex PCR reads using MiXCR and keeps one entry per CDR3 protein. The sample shows fewer than 30,000 distinct CDR3 sequences, approximately 29% of them seen only once. The sequenced sample was PBMCs, obtained before or after stereotactic body radiation therapy (not recorded which). The receptors derive from a donor over 45 with non-small cell lung cancer. CDR3s include the opening cysteine and the closing phenylalanine or tryptophan. D genes are given only for firm matches. Size values are once, few and many counts, or a class for expanded clones, and some rows have none.

D	J	size	V	DNA	CDR3
TRBD1	TRBJ1-2	many	TRBV27	TGTGCCAGCAGCCCCACTCTACTCATCGGACAGGGCTATGGCTACACCTTC	CASSPTLLIGQGYGYTF
TRBD1	TRBJ2-2	many	TRBV7-3	TGTGCCAGCAGCCTTCAGACAGGGCAGAACACCGGGGAGCTGTTTTTT	CASSLQTGQNTGELFF
NA	TRBJ2-7	many	TRBV4-1	TGCGCCAGCAGCCGAACTCCCGGGACACCTTACGAGCAGTACTTC	CASSRTPGTPYEQYF
NA	TRBJ2-7	NA	TRBV7-6	TGTGCCAGCAGCCAAAACCCGGATCGGGGGTGCCTGTACGAGCAGTACTTC	CASSQNPDRGCLYEQYF
TRBD2	TRBJ2-1	many	TRBV7-9	TGTGCCAGCAGCAAAGCGGGAGCCCCGGGGGATGAGCAGTTCTTC	CASSKAGAPGDEQFF
NA	TRBJ2-2	many	TRBV27	TGTGCCAGCAGTTTTGACGGGGGCTGGAAGTCCACCGGGGAGCTGTTTTTT	CASSFDGGWKSTGELFF
NA	TRBJ1-1	many	TRBV28	TGTGCCAGCAGTTTCTCATGGCTTAGGAACACTGAAGCTTTCTTT	CASSFSWLRNTEAFF
NA	TRBJ2-5	many	TRBV19	TGTGCCAGTAGTATCGGCAGGCGGGAGACCCAGTACTTC	CASSIGRRETQYF
NA	TRBJ1-5	many	TRBV2	TGTGCCAGCAGTGAAAAGATTCCGGGAGTTCAGCCCCAGCATTTT	CASSEKIPGVQPQHF
NA	TRBJ1-1	NA	TRBV12-3/TRBV12-4	TGTGCCAGCAGCCCGCACAACACTGAAGCTTTCTTT	CASSPHNTEAFF
TRBD1	TRBJ1-2	many	TRBV3-1	TGTGCCAGCAGCCAAGAAGGGACAGGGACTCCCTACACCTTC	CASSQEGTGTPYTF
TRBD2	TRBJ2-3	NA	TRBV12-3/TRBV12-4	TGTGCCAGCACCCTTAGCGGGAGAGTAACAGATACGCAGTATTTT	CASTLSGRVTDTQYF
NA	TRBJ2-4	many	TRBV7-9	TGTGCCAGCAGCTTCGGAGGCCTGGGAAACATTCAGTACTTC	CASSFGGLGNIQYF
NA	TRBJ1-5	many	TRBV6-2/TRBV6-3	TGTGCCAGCAGTCCTGGAGCACCAATTGAGCCCCAGCATTTT	CASSPGAPIEPQHF
TRBD1	TRBJ1-2	NA	TRBV5-4	TGTGCCAGCAGCTTGGCCTCGGGACAGGCAGAAGGTTACACCTTC	CASSLASGQAEGYTF
NA	TRBJ2-7	many	TRBV20-1	TGCAGTGCTACAGTCGGGAGTCCCCACGAGCAGTACTTC	CSATVGSPHEQYF
NA	TRBJ1-1	few	TRBV2	TGTGCCAGCAGTGGGACGGCGTATGAAGCTTCCTTT	CASSGTAYEASF
NA	TRBJ2-7	many	TRBV7-8	TGTGCCAGCAGCCACGGTTACCCCTACGAGCAGTACTTC	CASSHGYPYEQYF
TRBD1	TRBJ2-1	NA	TRBV19	TGTGCCAGTACTAGAACAGGGGAGAACAATGAGCAGTTCTTC	CASTRTGENNEQFF
TRBD1	TRBJ1-1	many	TRBV3-1	TGTGCCAGCAGCCAGGGGGACAGGGTCGCTTTCTTT	CASSQGDRVAFF
NA	TRBJ1-6	many	TRBV5-6	TGTGCCAGCAGTTCCATGCACACTTATAATTCACCCCTCCACTTT	CASSSMHTYNSPLHF
NA	TRBJ2-7	many	TRBV14	TGTGCCAGCCCTAGATTGGGAGATACCTACGAGCAGTACTTC	CASPRLGDTYEQYF
NA	TRBJ1-4	many	TRBV2	TGTGCCAGCAGTGAAAGGACCTCACCTAATGAAAAACTGTTTTTT	CASSERTSPNEKLFF
NA	TRBJ1-5	NA	TRBV12-3/TRBV12-4	TGTGCCAGCAGTTTGGGCAGGGGCCCTTATCAGCCCCAGCATTTT	CASSLGRGPYQPQHF
NA	TRBJ1-5	NA	TRBV6-1	TGTGCCAGCAGTCCTTCAAGCAGGGCGGTTAGTCAGCCCCAGCATTTT	CASSPSSRAVSQPQHF
TRBD2	TRBJ2-7	NA	TRBV11-2	TGTGCCAGCAGCTTAGATTCGACTAGCGGGTTTTACGAGCAGTACTTC	CASSLDSTSGFYEQYF
TRBD1	TRBJ1-5	many	TRBV27	TGTGCCAGCACTTCTACAGGGGATGGCAATCAGCCCCAGCATTTT	CASTSTGDGNQPQHF
NA	TRBJ1-2	many	TRBV5-1	TGCGCCAGCAGCTTGTGGCGGCCAGGGAACTATGGCTACACCTTC	CASSLWRPGNYGYTF
NA	TRBJ1-1	NA	TRBV19	TGTGCCAGTAGGGGAGTAGAAGCTCTCTTT	CASRGVEALF
TRBD1	TRBJ1-1	NA	TRBV20-1	TGCAGTGCTAGACCGCCGGACAGGGGGCTATGGAACACTGAAGCTTTCTTT	CSARPPDRGLWNTEAFF
NA	TRBJ1-4	NA	TRBV7-2	TGTGCCAGCAGCTTAGTCGGGATGGGTGCAACTAATGAAAAACTGTTTTTT	CASSLVGMGATNEKLFF
TRBD1	TRBJ1-2	many	TRBV29-1	TGCAGCGTCGACAGGGCGAGATCTAACTATGGCTACACCTTC	CSVDRARSNYGYTF
NA	TRBJ1-2	NA	TRBV12-3/TRBV12-4	TGTGCCAGCAGCTCTGGGGGTTCAAGATACACCTTC	CASSSGGSRYTF
NA	TRBJ1-3	many	TRBV14	TGTGCCAGCGGGAGGTTCGCTGGAAACACCATATATTTT	CASGRFAGNTIYF
NA	TRBJ2-1	many	TRBV2	TGTGCCAGCATGAACTTCCTGGGTTACAATGAGCAGTTCTTC	CASMNFLGYNEQFF